This record concerns one T cell receptor (beta chain) sequence. Its antigen is currently unknown. The length of the CDR3 is 15 residues. Per the germline V gene, CDR1 is MNHNY and CDR2 is SVGAGI (reference sequence). The V gene end was trimmed by 6 bases and the J gene end by 7 bases; junction bases not matched to a gene: 10. The source of the sample is a study of cytomegalovirus exposure and HLA in healthy donors. Findings and limits, study-wide: For cytomegalovirus status, the classifier reportedly gave diagnoses with high specificity and sensitivity. Among donors in an Asian-associated ancestry cluster, a later analysis reportedly found fewer N-insertions than the approximately 700-donor mean. The study labeled more than 150 TCR beta chains cytomegalovirus-associated. As a later analysis revealed, most CMV-associated TCR beta chains appeared HLA-restricted.

PCR amplification relied on 60 Vbeta primers (plus 13 Jbeta primers). Only in-frame clones appear in the TCRdb table, and some are missing; sequencing was by immunoSEQ multiplex PCR. The data show 100,000 to 150,000 clones, roughly 75% seen once. The sample taken for sequencing was PBMCs. V gene TRBV6-6 combines with J gene TRBJ1-5; 9 bases fit TRBD1. This clonotype was sampled from a female donor in good health and CMV-seronegative. The CDR3 here is CASRLPGQGGQPQHF. The CDR3 nucleotides are TGTGCCAGCAGACTCCCGGGACAGGGTGGGCAGCCCCAGCATTTT.